Following are 27 T cell receptor beta chains from one sample sequenced in a study of cytomegalovirus exposure and HLA in healthy donors. Researchers ran the PCR with 60 Vbeta and 13 Jbeta primers. The method was immunoSEQ multiplex PCR; TCRdb's version includes in-frame clones alone and lacks a portion of them. The sample gives around 180,000 clones, approximately 80% of which show up once; approximately 0.55% is in the top ten. The source material was PBMCs. The receptors were sampled from a woman in her forties or fifties in good health and CMV-seronegative.

The rearrangement joins TRBV5-4 to TRBJ2-1; 7 bases align to TRBD2. Germline CDR1 and CDR2: SGHNT and YYREEE (reference sequence). The V segment lost 5 bases and the J segment 4 bases; nucleotides outside the gene matches: 12. The CDR3 totals 16 residues. The CDR3 here is CASRSLAVGNYNEQFF. CDR3 nucleotides: TGTGCCAGCAGGTCTCTAGCGGTTGGGAATTACAATGAGCAGTTCTTC.

The V gene is TRBV27, the J gene TRBJ2-5, with TRBD2 identical over 8 bases. The DNA end favors TRBJ2-7, so the J call may be wrong. CDR1 and CDR2 from the germline V gene are MNHEY and SMNVEV (reference sequence). The CDR3 extends over 15 amino acids. CDR3 in DNA: TGTGCTACCCGGACCGCGGGGGGAGGGGACTACGAGCAGTACTTC. Amino acids: CATRTAGGGDYEQYF.

This clone was counted a single time. V gene TRBV25-1 combines with J gene TRBJ2-1; 10 nucleotides align to TRBD1. The V gene end was trimmed by 3 bases and the J gene end by 9 bases; junction bases not matched to a gene: 8. Germline CDR1 MGHDK, CDR2 SYGVNS. The CDR3 covers 15 residues. The CDR3 reads CASSDDRGPQGEQFF. Here the CDR3 DNA reads TGTGCCAGCAGTGACGACAGGGGGCCCCAGGGTGAGCAGTTCTTC. The whole variable domain, filled in from reference TRBV25-1 and TRBJ2-1, reads EADIYQTPRYLVIGTGKKITLECSQTMGHDKMYWYQQDPGMELHLIHYSYGVNSTEKGDLSSESTVSRIRTEHFPLTLESARPSHTSQYLCASSDDRGPQGEQFFGPGTRLTVL.

V gene TRBV5-6 combines with J gene TRBJ1-1; TRBD1 matches 11 bases. The CDR3 extends over 16 amino acids. Germline V gives CDR1 SGHDT, CDR2 YYEEEE. V was pared by 5 bases and J by 1 base, with 7 bases of the junction left unmatched. For the CDR3, the DNA is TGTGCCAGCAGGTCCTGGACAGGGGGCAGGAACACTGAAGCTTTCTTT. Protein: CASRSWTGGRNTEAFF. The full variable domain, in which reference TRBV5-6 and TRBJ1-1 provide the parts outside the CDR3, is DAGVTQSPTHLIKTRGQQVTLRCSPKSGHDTVSWYQQALGQGPQFIFQYYEEEERQRGNFPDRFSGHQFPNYSSELNVNALLLGDSALYLCASRSWTGGRNTEAFFGQGTRLTVV.

V gene TRBV6-5 combines with J gene TRBJ1-2; D gene unclear. Germline V gives CDR1 MNHEY, CDR2 SVGAGI. With 5 bases removed from V and 3 bases from J, the gap between germline ends came to 10 bases. This CDR3 spans 13 amino acids. CDR3 sequence reads: CASSQTFYYGYTF. CDR3 DNA sequence: TGTGCCAGCAGTCAGACATTTTACTATGGCTACACCTTC.

This clone has just a few counts. V gene TRBV12-1 combines with J gene TRBJ2-7; the listed D gene, TRBD2, was not tested against the DNA. TRBV12-1 is flagged as a pseudogene. CDR3 size: 15 residues. The CDR3 reads CASTRGGYRAYEQYF. DNA for the CDR3: TGTGCCAGCACTAGGGGGGGGTATCGGGCCTACGAGCAGTACTTC.

CDR3 in amino acids: CASSEQGARDTEAFF. Written as DNA, the CDR3 is TGTGCCAGCAGTGAACAGGGGGCGCGGGACACTGAAGCTTTCTTT. The chain combines TRBV6-1 with TRBJ1-1; 8 bases align to TRBD1. Germline CDR1 is MNHNS and CDR2 is SASEGT. V was pared by 2 bases and J by 3 bases, with 5 bases of the junction left unmatched. The CDR3 spans 15 residues.

This sequence joins TRBV5-4 and TRBJ1-2, with D maybe TRBD1 (6 bases). V gave up 4 bases and J gave up 4 bases, with 11 bases separating them. This CDR3 contains 13 residues. Per the germline V gene, CDR1 is SGHNT and CDR2 is YYREEE (reference sequence). The CDR3 DNA reads as TGTGCCAGCAGCCCTCTACAGGGCTATGGCTACACCTTC. Protein sequence: CASSPLQGYGYTF.

The chain links TRBV5-1 to TRBJ2-1, with TRBD2 identical over 13 bases. CDR3 length: 17 amino acids. Germline CDR1 is SGHRS and CDR2 is YFSETQ. Unmatched junction bases numbered 5, after V lost 0 bases and J lost 5 bases. The CDR3 region has the DNA TGCGCCAGCAGCTTGGGACTAGCGGGGGGCCTTAACAATGAGCAGTTCTTC. It encodes CASSLGLAGGLNNEQFF.

This chain joins TRBV19 and TRBJ1-3, with D tentatively TRBD1 (6 bases). Germline V lookup: CDR1 LNHDA, CDR2 SQIVND (reference sequence). V dropped 5 bases and J dropped 5 bases, with 13 bases sitting between them. The CDR3 is made up of 14 amino acids. CDR3 protein: CASSSTGNRNTIYF. The CDR3 bases are TGTGCCAGTAGTTCCACAGGGAATCGAAACACCATATATTTT.

The genes are TRBV4-3 and TRBJ2-1; 7 nucleotides align to TRBD1. Germline CDR1 LGHNA, CDR2 YSLEER. This CDR3 has 19 residues. V was pared by 3 bases and J by 1 base, with 15 bases of the junction left unmatched. The CDR3 DNA follows: TGCGCCAGCAGCCAGGGCCGACACAAAACAGGGGTTTCCTACAATGAGCAGTTCTTC. Its translation: CASSQGRHKTGVSYNEQFF.

The V gene is TRBV4-3, the J gene TRBJ2-5; D is possibly TRBD1 (6 bases). Trimming cost V 4 bases and J 1 base, with 13 bases left between them. The CDR3 is 15 residues long. Germline loops: CDR1 LGHNA, CDR2 YSLEER. CDR3 nucleotides: TGCGCCAGCAGCCCAAAAGGGGGATTCCAAGAGACCCAGTACTTC. This encodes CASSPKGGFQETQYF.

V usage is TRBV7-3 and J usage is TRBJ2-5; 12 nucleotides match TRBD2. With V trimmed by 4 bases and J by 2 bases, 5 bases remained unmatched. The CDR3 loop spans 16 amino acids. Germline V lookup: CDR1 SGHTA, CDR2 FQGTGA. CDR3: CASSSGLAGSQETQYF. CDR3 coding DNA: TGTGCCAGCAGCTCAGGACTAGCGGGGTCTCAAGAGACCCAGTACTTC.

J is TRBJ2-5 and V is TRBV5-4; 11 nucleotides match TRBD2. The CDR3 extends over 15 amino acids. Per germline, CDR1 SGHNT and CDR2 YYREEE (reference sequence). Losses at the gene ends were 4 bases for V and 4 bases for J; bases not matched to a gene: 6. CDR3 DNA sequence: TGTGCCAGCAGCCTACTAGCGGGAGTACGAGAGACCCAGTACTTC. Translated: CASSLLAGVRETQYF.

The rearrangement uses TRBV5-1 and TRBJ1-5; the match to TRBD1 covers 7 bases. Germline CDR1 SGHRS, CDR2 YFSETQ. This CDR3 has 15 amino acids. With V trimmed by 0 bases and J by 3 bases, 3 bases remained unmatched. The CDR3 region has the DNA TGCGCCAGCAGCTTGGGACAGGGAAACAATCAGCCCCAGCATTTT. Its protein is CASSLGQGNNQPQHF.

This rearrangement joins TRBV10-3 to TRBJ1-1, with 10 nucleotides matching TRBD1. CDR3 size: 15 residues. The germline gives CDR1 ENHRY, CDR2 SYGVKD. V dropped 7 bases and J dropped 1; count of bases not matched to a gene: 6. The CDR3 sequence: CAIKETGGRNTEAFF. CDR3 bases: TGTGCCATCAAAGAGACAGGGGGCCGGAACACTGAAGCTTTCTTT.

The chain has TRBV5-1 and TRBJ2-3; TRBD2 agrees at 10 bases. The V segment lost 4 bases and the J segment 6 bases; nucleotides outside the gene matches: 8. Germline lookup yields CDR1 SGHRS and CDR2 YFSETQ. The CDR3 covers 15 residues. This chain's CDR3 is CASSKTSGVSDTQYF. CDR3 DNA: TGCGCCAGCAGCAAAACTAGCGGGGTGTCTGATACGCAGTATTTT.

This clone was picked up one time. The V and J genes are TRBV5-4 and TRBJ2-5; no reliable D call. V shed 4 bases and J shed 0 bases, with 13 bases lying between them. Per germline, CDR1 SGHNT and CDR2 YYREEE (reference sequence). This CDR3 comprises 15 residues. The CDR3 region has the DNA TGTGCCAGCAGCCCCCCCGGCAGGCACCAAGAGACCCAGTACTTC. Amino acid sequence: CASSPPGRHQETQYF.

The chain uses TRBV2 and TRBJ2-2; weak D call: TRBD1 (6 bases). The CDR3 length is 14 residues. CDR1 is SNHLY, CDR2 FYNNEI, per germline. Trimming removed 6 bases at V and 0 bases at J, with 8 bases between. CDR3 sequence reads: CASRRDTNTGELFF. DNA of the CDR3: TGTGCCAGCAGGAGGGACACGAACACCGGGGAGCTGTTTTTT.

The V call is TRBV7-6, the J call TRBJ2-1; 10 positions agree with TRBD2. Germline trimming cut 5 bases from V and 10 bases from J; bases unmatched to any gene: 5. The CDR3 is 13 residues long. Germline V gene sequence: CDR1 SGHVS, CDR2 FNYEAQ. Here the CDR3 DNA reads TGTGCCAGCAGCGCCATACTAGCGGGAGAGCAGTTCTTC. This sequence encodes CASSAILAGEQFF.

The chain is built from TRBV7-9 and TRBJ1-4; D ambiguous. In germline, CDR1 is SEHNR, CDR2 FQNEAQ (reference sequence). The V gene lost 2 bases and the J gene lost 6 bases, with 13 bases spanning the gap. CDR3 length equals 15 residues. CDR3 protein: CASSLLLSGHEKLFF. DNA of the CDR3: TGTGCCAGCAGCTTACTTTTGTCAGGTCATGAAAAACTGTTTTTT.

The chain carries TRBV4-1 and TRBJ1-2; D possibly corresponds to TRBD1 (5 bases). From germline, CDR1 is MGHRA and CDR2 YSYEKL. The V end lost 6 bases, the J end lost 8 bases, and 19 bases lay between the germline ends. The CDR3 sequence is 14 residues long. The DNA of the CDR3 is TGCGCCAGCAGGGGGGGACGGAATCCGGGAGGCTACACCTTC. Translating gives CASRGGRNPGGYTF.

The rearrangement joins TRBV19 to TRBJ2-5; D may be TRBD1 (7 bases). In germline, CDR1 is LNHDA, CDR2 SQIVND (reference sequence). V was clipped by 9 bases and J by 2 bases, with 25 bases between them. The CDR3 runs 17 residues. CDR3 nucleotide sequence: TGTGCCAGCACCAGGAGGGGGCGAGGGGCCAATCAAGAGACCCAGTACTTC. Amino acids: CASTRRGRGANQETQYF.

The CDR3 DNA follows: TGTGCCAGCAGTGAAGCGCAGGACAGAGGCGGGGAGCTGTTTTTT. Protein: CASSEAQDRGGELFF. This rearrangement joins TRBV6-1 to TRBJ2-2; perhaps TRBD1 as D (6 bases). The V gene's germline CDR1 is MNHNS and CDR2 SASEGT. Trimming stripped 0 bases from V and 7 bases from J, with 12 bases between. The CDR3 covers 15 residues.

This chain uses TRBV6-6 with TRBJ1-5; tentative D call: TRBD1 (6 bases). Germline values: CDR1 MNHNY, CDR2 SVGAGI (reference sequence). The CDR3 extends over 15 amino acids. Trimming left V 6 bases short and J 4 bases short, with 16 bases between. CDR3 coding DNA: TGTGCCAGCAGCCGATCCGGACAGTGGAATCAGCCCCAGCATTTT. It yields the protein CASSRSGQWNQPQHF.

This clone was recorded a few times. The rearrangement joins TRBV28 to TRBJ2-2; 13 positions agree with TRBD2. CDR1 and CDR2 (germline): MDHEN, SYDVKM. J gave up 6 bases and V 6 bases, and 4 bases lay outside the gene matches. The CDR3 runs to 15 residues. The CDR3 protein is CASSLGLAGAGELFF. In DNA, the CDR3 is TGTGCCAGCAGCCTAGGACTAGCGGGGGCCGGGGAGCTGTTTTTT.

The chain couples TRBV6-5 to TRBJ1-2; 7 bases are shared with TRBD1. The CDR3 is made up of 14 amino acids. From germline, CDR1 is MNHEY and CDR2 SVGAGI. V was pared by 0 bases and J by 4 bases, with 2 bases of the junction left unmatched. The CDR3 spells CASSYSTGTYGYTF. In DNA, the CDR3 is TGTGCCAGCAGTTACTCGACAGGGACCTATGGCTACACCTTC.